Each of the 16 T cell receptor beta chains below was sequenced from the same sample in a study of human T cells and chemical hapten exposure. MiXCR, run by TCRdb on the RACE reads, gives a single entry per CDR3 protein. The sample consists of about 92,000 distinct CDR3 sequences, 9.6% of them appearing once. Documented time point: pre-sensitization, week 0. Treatment noted: therapeutic diphenylcyclopropenone sensitization with weekly scalp DPC. The source was whole blood, collected in connection with sensitization to the hapten diphenylcyclopropenone (DPC). Receptors were obtained from a woman between 35 and 50 years old with alopecia areata. Some clones in this sample may be carry-over from other donors' samples.

Comment on this clonotype: Since a much larger clone is just one base distant, this may be a read error. The V gene is TRBV12-3 or TRBV12-4, the J gene TRBJ2-1; D remains unclear. The ends were cut back, 2 bases at V and 3 bases at J, with 8 bases in the middle. The CDR3 length is 14 residues. CDR3 sequence reads: CASSLRVGYNEQFF. The CDR3, as DNA: TGTGCCAGCAGTTTACGGGTCGGCTACAATGAGCAGTTCTTC.

This clonotype was found many times. The chain carries TRBV5-7 and TRBJ1-4; perhaps TRBD1 as D (5 bases). TRBV5-7 is placed among ORFs of uncertain function. The CDR3 has 15 amino acids. The V end lost 3 bases, the J end lost 5 bases, and 14 bases lay between the germline ends. This CDR3 is CASSSVGQANEKLFF. For the CDR3, the DNA is TGTGCCAGCAGCTCGGTGGGGCAGGCGAATGAAAAACTGTTTTTT.

In this sample, this clonotype turned up many times. The chain joins TRBV6-2 or TRBV6-3 to TRBJ1-5, with 7 bases lining up with TRBD1. Losses at the gene ends were 5 bases for V and 7 bases for J; bases not matched to a gene: 5. The CDR3 has 13 residues. Germline CDR1 is MNHEY and CDR2 is SVGEGT. CDR3 loop: CASSLTGDQPQHF. In DNA form, the CDR3 reads TGTGCCAGCAGTCTTACAGGGGACCAGCCCCAGCATTTT.

This clonotype was observed at least ten times. J is TRBJ2-2 and V is TRBV12-3 or TRBV12-4; D remains unclear. V gave up 6 bases and J gave up 8 bases, with 7 bases separating them. The CDR3 runs 11 residues. The CDR3 coding sequence is TGTGCCAGCAGCCTTATGGGGGAGCTGTTTTTT. Translated, it gives CASSLMGELFF.

This clonotype was observed many times. The J gene is TRBJ2-1, the V gene TRBV20-1; 11 nucleotides agree with TRBD1. The V segment lost 2 bases and the J segment 0 bases; nucleotides outside the gene matches: 15. Germline V CDR1 and CDR2: DFQATT, SNEGSKA (reference sequence). The CDR3 loop spans 20 amino acids. CDR3 region: CSARKPGQGVKWSSYNEQFF. CDR3 nucleotides: TGCAGTGCTAGAAAACCGGGACAGGGGGTAAAATGGAGCTCCTACAATGAGCAGTTCTTC.

The genes are TRBV5-1 and TRBJ1-3; D is unresolved. CDR3 length equals 15 residues. V lost 0 bases, J lost 4 bases, and 11 bases lay in between. Germline V gene sequence: CDR1 SGHRS, CDR2 YFSETQ. The CDR3 here is CASSLAGMWGNTIYF. CDR3 nucleotides: TGCGCCAGCAGCTTGGCGGGGATGTGGGGAAACACCATATATTTT.

This clonotype was counted ten times or more. The J gene is TRBJ2-1, the V gene TRBV27, with 9 bases identical to TRBD2. This CDR3 has 16 residues. V lost 0 bases to trimming and J lost 9 bases; unmatched junction nucleotides: 9. CDR1 is MNHEY and CDR2 is SMNVEV in the germline V gene (reference sequence). CDR3 amino acids: CASSLSGGGVYGEQFF. The CDR3 DNA follows: TGTGCCAGCAGTTTATCGGGCGGGGGGGTCTATGGTGAGCAGTTCTTC.

The chain joins TRBV7-2 to TRBJ1-2, with D perhaps TRBD1 (5 bases). Germline CDR1 and CDR2: SGHTA and FQGNSA. The CDR3 loop spans 14 amino acids. V lost 1 base and J lost 6, with 12 bases in between. The CDR3 spells CASSLVSPGNGYTF. CDR3 sequence (DNA): TGTGCCAGCAGCTTAGTCTCGCCAGGGAATGGCTACACCTTC.

The CDR3 spells CASSSTGQGNTPLHF. The CDR3 DNA sequence: TGTGCCAGCAGCTCCACGGGACAGGGGAACACACCCCTCCACTTT. The rearrangement links TRBV7-6 to TRBJ1-6; 10 bases are a match to TRBD1. The CDR3 has 15 amino acids. Unmatched junction bases numbered 8, after V lost 4 bases and J lost 11 bases. CDR1 is SGHVS and CDR2 is FNYEAQ in the germline V gene.

This sequence joins TRBV18 and TRBJ2-3; D unclear. Germline values: CDR1 KGHSH, CDR2 LQKENI. This CDR3 spans 14 amino acids. V lost 0 bases, J lost 4 bases, and 8 bases lay in between. In DNA form, the CDR3 reads TGTGCCAGCTCACCACCCTGGGCATCAGATACGCAGTATTTT. Its translation is CASSPPWASDTQYF.

This clonotype has ten or more counts. V and J are TRBV20-1 and TRBJ1-5; D remains ambiguous. The germline CDR1 and CDR2 sequences are DFQATT and SNEGSKA (reference sequence). This CDR3 is built from 16 residues. V gave up 2 bases and J gave up 0 bases, with 14 bases separating them. The CDR3 protein is CSARPRPGYSNQPQHF. The CDR3 coding sequence is TGCAGTGCTAGACCCCGGCCAGGCTATAGCAATCAGCCCCAGCATTTT.

This clonotype was counted at least ten times. V usage is TRBV12-3 or TRBV12-4 and J usage is TRBJ1-2; D is perhaps TRBD1 (5 bases). The CDR3 length is 14 residues. Trimming shortened V by 2 bases and J by 8 bases, and 15 bases separated the two germline ends. The CDR3 DNA follows: TGTGCCAGCAGTTTACCCGGGGCCCTCGGGGGCTACACCTTC. This encodes CASSLPGALGGYTF.

V is TRBV10-3 and J is TRBJ2-7; 9 nucleotides agree with TRBD2. The CDR3 contains 13 residues. Germline V lookup: CDR1 ENHRY, CDR2 SYGVKD. V was clipped by 10 bases and J by 0 bases; unmatched bases: 4. CDR3 sequence (DNA): TGTGCCAACCGCGGGGGGGACTCCTACGAGCAGTACTTC. Its translation: CANRGGDSYEQYF.

The sample holds many counts of this clonotype. This chain links TRBV29-1 with TRBJ2-2; 7 bases are shared with TRBD2. Trimming at V came to 4 bases and at J to 1 base, leaving 6 bases not matched to a gene. Germline values: CDR1 SQVTM, CDR2 ANQGSEA. The length of the CDR3 is 15 residues. The CDR3 DNA sequence: TGCAGCGTTGTTGCCCGCGGGGGGAACACCGGGGAGCTGTTTTTT. Its translation is CSVVARGGNTGELFF.

This clonotype is a singleton in its sample. The chain carries TRBV27 and TRBJ1-4; 10 bases agree with TRBD1. J lost 8 bases, V lost 2 bases, and 5 bases had no gene match. CDR3 length: 15 residues. CDR1 and CDR2 (germline): MNHEY, SMNVEV (reference sequence). Here the CDR3 DNA reads TGTGCCAGCAGTTTAACGACAGGGGGCTGGGAAAAACTGTTTTTT. Protein sequence: CASSLTTGGWEKLFF.

This clonotype was found a few times. This sequence joins TRBV5-4 and TRBJ1-5; D uncertain. V was cut by 0 bases and J by 7 bases, with 8 bases left in between. The CDR3 is 13 residues long. Germline V gene sequence: CDR1 SGHNT, CDR2 YYREEE (reference sequence). The CDR3 here is CASSLEGQQPQHF. For the CDR3, the DNA is TGTGCCAGCAGCTTGGAGGGTCAACAGCCCCAGCATTTT. The full variable domain, in which reference TRBV5-4 and TRBJ1-5 provide the parts outside the CDR3, is ETGVTQSPTHLIKTRGQQVTLRCSSQSGHNTVSWYQQALGQGPQFIFQYYREEENGRGNFPPRFSGLQFPNYSSELNVNALELDDSALYLCASSLEGQQPQHFGDGTRLSIL.